The entry below describes one TCR beta chain. These data are taken from a study of CD8 T cells in Susac syndrome. The RNA, about 0.5 to 1 ug, was put through reverse transcription using random hexamers. By means of immunoSEQ multiplex PCR, TCR beta CDR3 spanning 54 Vbeta and 13 Jbeta underwent amplification. From the immunoSEQ multiplex PCR reads, TCRdb called clonotypes with MiXCR, one entry per CDR3 protein. In the table there are around 200,000 distinct CDR3 sequences, roughly 95% of which are singletons. CDR1 and CDR2 from the germline V gene are SGHTA and FQGNSA. The CDR3 consists of 11 residues. V was trimmed by 10 bases and J by 5 bases, leaving 10 bases between them.

The V gene is TRBV7-2, the J gene TRBJ2-3, with unresolved D. Material: CD4+ T cells from PBMCs. The receptor's source is a human donor with Susac syndrome. The CDR3 sequence is CAIPRIDTQYF. The DNA of the CDR3 is TGTGCCATCCCGAGGATAGATACGCAGTATTTT.